This TCR beta chain was obtained from a study of blood T cells in healthy people across ages. The germline V gene has CDR1 LNHNV and CDR2 YYDKDF (reference sequence). The CDR3 length is 15 residues. The sample providers were healthy Caucasian people from Russia, aged roughly 6 to 100. Then a second PCR, running roughly 7 to 11 cycles, was carried out with a sample-barcoded 5' primer and a J-beta primer mix. TCRdb passed the 5' RACE reads through MiXCR, listing each CDR3 protein once. The sample contains under 2,000,000 distinct CDR3 sequences, less than 50% of which appear only once. This clonotype has just one count.

The origin of this receptor is a woman aged 40 to 50 in good health. The rearrangement links TRBV15 to TRBJ2-1; D ambiguous. The J call is uncertain, as TRBJ2-7 better fits the DNA end. The sequenced sample was blood. In nucleotides, the CDR3 is TGTGCCACCAGCCGAAGGGTAGGTTCCTACAATGAGCAGTACTTC. It codes for CATSRRVGSYNEQYF.